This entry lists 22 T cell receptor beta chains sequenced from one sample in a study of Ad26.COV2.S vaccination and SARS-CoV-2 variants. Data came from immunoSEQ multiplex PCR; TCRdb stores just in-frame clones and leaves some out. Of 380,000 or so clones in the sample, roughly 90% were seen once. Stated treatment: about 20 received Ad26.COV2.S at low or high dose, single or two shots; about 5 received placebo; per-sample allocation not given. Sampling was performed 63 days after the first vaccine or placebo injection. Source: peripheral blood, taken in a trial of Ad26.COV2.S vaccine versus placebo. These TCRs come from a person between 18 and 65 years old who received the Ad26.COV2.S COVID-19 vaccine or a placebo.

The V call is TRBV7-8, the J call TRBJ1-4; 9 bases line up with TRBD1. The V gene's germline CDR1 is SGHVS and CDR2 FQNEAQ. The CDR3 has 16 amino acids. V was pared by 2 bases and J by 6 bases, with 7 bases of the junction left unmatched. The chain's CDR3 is CASSLPAGTGHEKLFF. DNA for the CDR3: TGTGCCAGCAGCTTACCGGCCGGGACAGGGCATGAAAAACTGTTTTTT.

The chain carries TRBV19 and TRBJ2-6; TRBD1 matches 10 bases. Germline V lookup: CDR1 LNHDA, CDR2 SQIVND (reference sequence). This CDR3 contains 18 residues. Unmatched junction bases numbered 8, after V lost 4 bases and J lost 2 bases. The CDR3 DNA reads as TGTGCCAGTAGTACCACCGGGACAGGGGAAACTGGGGCCAACGTCCTGACTTTC. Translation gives CASSTTGTGETGANVLTF. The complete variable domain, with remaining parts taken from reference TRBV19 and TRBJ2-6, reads DGGITQSPKYLFRKEGQNVTLSCEQNLNHDAMYWYRQDPGQGLRLIYYSQIVNDFQKGDIAEGYSVSREKKESFPLTVTSAQKNPTAFYLCASSTTGTGETGANVLTFGAGSRLTVL.

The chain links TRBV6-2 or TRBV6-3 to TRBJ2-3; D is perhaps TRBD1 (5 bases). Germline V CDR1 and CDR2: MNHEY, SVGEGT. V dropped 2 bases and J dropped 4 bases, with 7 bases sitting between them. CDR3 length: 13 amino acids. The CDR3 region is CASSYGRADTQYF. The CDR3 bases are TGTGCCAGCAGTTACGGCAGGGCAGATACGCAGTATTTT.

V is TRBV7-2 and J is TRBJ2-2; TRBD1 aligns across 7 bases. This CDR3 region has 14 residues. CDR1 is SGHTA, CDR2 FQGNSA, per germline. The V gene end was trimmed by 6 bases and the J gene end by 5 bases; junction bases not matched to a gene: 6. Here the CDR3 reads CASSKNRGTGELFF. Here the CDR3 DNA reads TGTGCCAGCAGTAAAAACAGGGGAACCGGGGAGCTGTTTTTT.

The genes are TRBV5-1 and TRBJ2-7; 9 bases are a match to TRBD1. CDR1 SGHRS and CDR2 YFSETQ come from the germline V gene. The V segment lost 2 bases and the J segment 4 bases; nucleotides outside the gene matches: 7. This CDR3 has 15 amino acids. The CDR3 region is CASSLFGQGIYEQYF. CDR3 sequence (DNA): TGCGCCAGCAGCTTATTTGGACAGGGGATATACGAGCAGTACTTC.

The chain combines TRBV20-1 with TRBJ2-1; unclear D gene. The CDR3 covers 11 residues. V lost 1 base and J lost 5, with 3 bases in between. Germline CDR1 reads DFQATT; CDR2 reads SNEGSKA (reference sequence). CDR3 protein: CSARADNEQFF. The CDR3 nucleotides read TGCAGTGCTAGAGCCGACAATGAGCAGTTCTTC.

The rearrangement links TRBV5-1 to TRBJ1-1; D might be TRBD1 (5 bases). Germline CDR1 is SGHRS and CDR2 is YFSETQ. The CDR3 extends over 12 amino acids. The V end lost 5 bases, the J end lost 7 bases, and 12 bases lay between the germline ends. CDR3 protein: CASSRGQGEAFF. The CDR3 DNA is TGCGCCAGCAGTCGGGGTCAGGGTGAAGCTTTCTTT.

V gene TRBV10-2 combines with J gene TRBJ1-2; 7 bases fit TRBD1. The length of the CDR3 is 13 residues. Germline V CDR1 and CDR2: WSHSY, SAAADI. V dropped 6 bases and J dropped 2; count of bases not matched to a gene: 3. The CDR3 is CASSEGQNYGYTF. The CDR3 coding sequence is TGCGCCAGCAGCGAGGGACAGAACTATGGCTACACCTTC.

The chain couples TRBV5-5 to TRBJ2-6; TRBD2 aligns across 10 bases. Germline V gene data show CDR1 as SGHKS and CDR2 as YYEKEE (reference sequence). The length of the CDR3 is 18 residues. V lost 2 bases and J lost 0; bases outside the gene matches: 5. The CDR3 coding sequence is TGTGCCAGCAGCTTAGGTCTAGCGGGAGCCTCTGGGGCCAACGTCCTGACTTTC. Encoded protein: CASSLGLAGASGANVLTF.

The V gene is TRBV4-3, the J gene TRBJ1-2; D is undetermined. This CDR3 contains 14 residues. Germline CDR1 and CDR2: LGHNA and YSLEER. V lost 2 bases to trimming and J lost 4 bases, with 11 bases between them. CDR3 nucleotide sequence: TGCGCCAGCAGCCAATTCTCCGTTCCCTATGGCTACACCTTC. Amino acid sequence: CASSQFSVPYGYTF.

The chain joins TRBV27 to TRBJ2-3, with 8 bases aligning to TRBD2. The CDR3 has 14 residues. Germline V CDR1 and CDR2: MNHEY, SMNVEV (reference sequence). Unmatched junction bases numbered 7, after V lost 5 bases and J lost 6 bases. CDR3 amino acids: CASSERELVDTQYF. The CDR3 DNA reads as TGTGCCAGCAGTGAGCGGGAGTTGGTGGATACGCAGTATTTT.

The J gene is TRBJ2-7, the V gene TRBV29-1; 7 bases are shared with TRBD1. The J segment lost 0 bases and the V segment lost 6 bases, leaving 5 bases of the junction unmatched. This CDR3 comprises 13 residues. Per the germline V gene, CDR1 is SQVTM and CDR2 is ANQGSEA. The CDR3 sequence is CSVAGTDSYEQYF. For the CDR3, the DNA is TGCAGCGTGGCCGGGACAGACTCCTACGAGCAGTACTTC.

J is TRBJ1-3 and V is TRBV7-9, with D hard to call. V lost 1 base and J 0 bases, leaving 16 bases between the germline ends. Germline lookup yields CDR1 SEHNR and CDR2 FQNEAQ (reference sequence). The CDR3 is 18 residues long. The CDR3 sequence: CASSLVGVAESSGNTIYF. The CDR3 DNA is TGTGCCAGCAGCTTAGTGGGTGTGGCCGAAAGCTCTGGAAACACCATATATTTT.

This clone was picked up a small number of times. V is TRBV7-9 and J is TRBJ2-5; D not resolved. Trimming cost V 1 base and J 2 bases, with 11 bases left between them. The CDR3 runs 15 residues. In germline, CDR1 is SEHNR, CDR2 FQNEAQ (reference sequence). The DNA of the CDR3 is TGTGCCAGCAGCTTAGAGTCCCAGCGACAAGAGACCCAGTACTTC. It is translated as CASSLESQRQETQYF. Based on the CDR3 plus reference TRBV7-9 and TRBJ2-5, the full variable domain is DTGVSQNPRHKITKRGQNVTFRCDPISEHNRLYWYRQTLGQGPEFLTYFQNEAQLEKSRLLSDRFSAERPKGSFSTLEIQRTEQGDSAMYLCASSLESQRQETQYFGPGTRLLVL.

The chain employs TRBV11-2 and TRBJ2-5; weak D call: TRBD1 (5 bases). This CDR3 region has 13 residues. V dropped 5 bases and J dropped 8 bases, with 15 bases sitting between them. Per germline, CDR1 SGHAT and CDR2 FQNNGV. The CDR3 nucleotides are TGTGCCAGCAGCCGATTGGACAAGAGAACCCAGTACTTC. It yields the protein CASSRLDKRTQYF.

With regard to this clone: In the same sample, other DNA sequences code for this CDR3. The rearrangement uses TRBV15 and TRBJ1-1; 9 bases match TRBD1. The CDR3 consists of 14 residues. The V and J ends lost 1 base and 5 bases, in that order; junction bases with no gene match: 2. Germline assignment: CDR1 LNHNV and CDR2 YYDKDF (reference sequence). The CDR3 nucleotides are TGTGCCACCAGCAGAGCTGACAGGGGGACTGAAGCTTTCTTT. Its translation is CATSRADRGTEAFF.

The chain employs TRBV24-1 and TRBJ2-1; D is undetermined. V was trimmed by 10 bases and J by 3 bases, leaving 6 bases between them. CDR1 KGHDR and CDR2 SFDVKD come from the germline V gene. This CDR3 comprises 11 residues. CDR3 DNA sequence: TGTGCCACAGGGTACTACAATGAGCAGTTCTTC. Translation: CATGYYNEQFF.

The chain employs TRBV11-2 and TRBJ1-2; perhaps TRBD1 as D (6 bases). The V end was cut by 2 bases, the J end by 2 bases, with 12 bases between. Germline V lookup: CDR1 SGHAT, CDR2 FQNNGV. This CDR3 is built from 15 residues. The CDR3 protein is CASSLTPTGNYGYTF. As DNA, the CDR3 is TGTGCCAGCAGCTTAACTCCGACAGGAAACTATGGCTACACCTTC.

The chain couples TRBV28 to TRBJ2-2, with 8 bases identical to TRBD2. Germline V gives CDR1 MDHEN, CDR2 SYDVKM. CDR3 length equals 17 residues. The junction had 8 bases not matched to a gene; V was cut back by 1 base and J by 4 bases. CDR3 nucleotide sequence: TGTGCCAGCAGTTTATCACCGCGGGAGGTGAGCACCGGGGAGCTGTTTTTT. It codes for CASSLSPREVSTGELFF.

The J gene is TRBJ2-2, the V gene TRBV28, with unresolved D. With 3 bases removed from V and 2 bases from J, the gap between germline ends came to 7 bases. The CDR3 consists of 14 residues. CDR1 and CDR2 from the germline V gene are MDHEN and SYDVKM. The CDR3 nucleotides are TGTGCCAGCAGTTTTTCCCAAAACACCGGGGAGCTGTTTTTT. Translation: CASSFSQNTGELFF.

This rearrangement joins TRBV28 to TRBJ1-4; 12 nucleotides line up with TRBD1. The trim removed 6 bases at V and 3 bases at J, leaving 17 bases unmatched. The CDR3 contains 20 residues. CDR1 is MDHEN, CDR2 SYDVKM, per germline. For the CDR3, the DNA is TGTGCCAGCAGCATATCGGATCGAAGGGGACAGGGGGCACCTAATGAAAAACTGTTTTTT. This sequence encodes CASSISDRRGQGAPNEKLFF.

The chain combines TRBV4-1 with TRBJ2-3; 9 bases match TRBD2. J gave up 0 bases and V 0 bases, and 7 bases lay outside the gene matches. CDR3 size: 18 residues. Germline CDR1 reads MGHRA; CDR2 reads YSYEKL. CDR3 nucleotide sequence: TGCGCCAGCAGCCAAGAACGGGCTAGCGGGATTAGCACAGATACGCAGTATTTT. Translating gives CASSQERASGISTDTQYF.